The 13 T cell receptor beta chains given below trace back to one sample, sequenced in a study of cytomegalovirus exposure and HLA in healthy donors (dated by TCRdb to 2016 to 2017). Library prep was done by the immunoSEQ multiplex PCR assay. For the multiplex PCR, a mixture combining 60 forward primers for TCR Vbeta segments and 13 reverse primers for TCR Jbeta segments was used. TCRdb limited this immuneACCESS table to in-frame rearrangements with V and J called. A share of clones is missing; checked studies link under half to unresolved V genes, and the rest is unexplained. For this sample there are approximately 150,000 clones; 68% appear just once. The ten largest account for around 4% of the sample. The sequencing sample was made of PBMCs. Receptors originate from a man aged 55 to 70 in good health and CMV-seronegative.

The rearrangement uses TRBV25-1 and TRBJ1-6; TRBD1 aligns across 7 bases. J was trimmed by 8 bases and V by 3 bases; bases with no gene match: 10. Germline assignment: CDR1 MGHDK and CDR2 SYGVNS. The CDR3 has 16 amino acids. The CDR3 DNA reads as TGTGCCAGCAGTGAGAGTATGGGACAGAATTATTCACCCCTCCACTTT. This sequence encodes CASSESMGQNYSPLHF.

The rearrangement uses TRBV9 and TRBJ2-1, with 7 bases lining up with TRBD2. Germline assignment: CDR1 SGDLS and CDR2 YYNGEE. This CDR3 comprises 14 residues. The V segment lost 1 base and the J segment 8 bases; nucleotides outside the gene matches: 6. CDR3 amino acids: CASSVRFGGDEQFF. CDR3 nucleotides: TGTGCCAGCAGCGTAAGGTTTGGGGGGGATGAGCAGTTCTTC.

V usage is TRBV28 and J usage is TRBJ2-3; the match to TRBD2 covers 14 bases. With 5 bases clipped from V and 5 bases from J, the junction kept 6 bases outside the gene matches. This CDR3 spans 16 amino acids. The germline gives CDR1 MDHEN, CDR2 SYDVKM. The CDR3 sequence is CASSPGLAGVVDTQYF. The CDR3 nucleotides read TGTGCCAGCAGTCCGGGACTAGCGGGAGTCGTAGATACGCAGTATTTT.

The chain employs TRBV5-1 and TRBJ1-4; TRBD1 might be the D (6 bases). The CDR3 extends over 14 amino acids. Trimming stripped 6 bases from V and 5 bases from J, with 14 bases between. The germline V gene has CDR1 SGHRS and CDR2 YFSETQ. The CDR3 loop reads CASTLAGENEKLFF. CDR3 DNA sequence: TGCGCCAGCACCCTGGCAGGGGAGAATGAAAAACTGTTTTTT.

As for this clone: One end of the junction fails to match germline, which may point to a read error. The genes are TRBV7-9 and TRBJ2-7; the match to TRBD2 covers 10 bases. Germline CDR1 is SEHNR and CDR2 is FQNEAQ (reference sequence). The CDR3 is 16 amino acids. CDR3 protein: CSSSLGASGRAGEQYF. Written as DNA, the CDR3 is TGTTCCAGCAGCTTAGGGGCCAGCGGGAGGGCCGGCGAGCAGTACTTC.

The chain has TRBV5-1 and TRBJ1-6; D gene uncertain. Germline CDR1 is SGHRS and CDR2 is YFSETQ. Trimming stripped 0 bases from V and 6 bases from J, with 10 bases between. CDR3 length: 15 residues. The CDR3 nucleotides are TGCGCCAGCAGCTTGGCAGGTGCGCGTAATTCACCCCTCCACTTT. This encodes CASSLAGARNSPLHF.

A few counts support this clone. The J gene is TRBJ2-7, the V gene TRBV7-9, with 10 bases identical to TRBD2. CDR3 length: 19 residues. Trimming took 1 base from V and 0 from J; bases not matched to a gene: 12. Germline loops: CDR1 SEHNR, CDR2 FQNEAQ (reference sequence). Written as DNA, the CDR3 is TGTGCCAGCAGCTTAGGGCGGCTAGCGGGAGTCTCTTCCTCCTACGAGCAGTACTTC. This codes for CASSLGRLAGVSSSYEQYF.

The rearrangement uses TRBV4-2 and TRBJ2-2, with 10 bases matching TRBD1. Trimming took 3 bases from V and 3 from J; bases not matched to a gene: 7. The CDR3 loop spans 17 amino acids. CDR1 LGHNA and CDR2 YNFKEQ come from the germline V gene. DNA of the CDR3: TGTGCCAGCAGCCATAACGCCGGGACAGGGGACACCGGGGAGCTGTTTTTT. It codes for CASSHNAGTGDTGELFF.

The chain's CDR3 is CASSPSWARGASGTGELFF. The CDR3 nucleotides are TGTGCCAGCTCACCATCATGGGCACGGGGGGCGTCGGGCACCGGGGAGCTGTTTTTT. This chain links TRBV18 with TRBJ2-2, with D maybe TRBD2 (7 bases). This CDR3 has 19 amino acids. Per germline, CDR1 KGHSH and CDR2 LQKENI. Deletions cut 2 bases from V and 4 bases from J, with 23 bases between.

This clone was seen only once. The J gene is TRBJ2-5, the V gene TRBV9; TRBD2 matches at 10 bases. Germline trimming cut 3 bases from V and 5 bases from J; bases unmatched to any gene: 16. Germline CDR1 is SGDLS and CDR2 is YYNGEE. The CDR3 has 18 amino acids. CDR3 loop: CASSARAPLAGRPETQYF. The CDR3 DNA reads as TGTGCCAGCAGCGCGAGGGCCCCACTAGCGGGACGTCCTGAGACCCAGTACTTC.

As regards this clone: Sequence at one end of the junction differs from germline and may be a read error. The chain is built from TRBV4-1 and TRBJ2-3, with D possibly TRBD2 on 6 matching bases. The CDR3 totals 15 residues. Germline V lookup: CDR1 MGHRA, CDR2 YSYEKL. This CDR3 is CASSPERGLEDAQYF. Written as DNA, the CDR3 is TGCGCCAGCAGCCCCGAAAGGGGACTGGAAGATGCGCAGTATTTT.

The chain carries TRBV14 and TRBJ1-2; D is possibly TRBD1 (6 bases). The germline gives CDR1 SGHDN, CDR2 FVKESK. The V and J ends lost 4 bases and 3 bases respectively, with 12 bases between them. The length of the CDR3 is 14 residues. The CDR3 region is CASSLGTSDYGYTF. CDR3 DNA: TGTGCCAGCAGCCTCGGGACAAGCGACTATGGCTACACCTTC. Looking up the rest from reference TRBV14 and TRBJ1-2 gives the full variable domain: EAGVTQFPSHSVIEKGQTVTLRCDPISGHDNLYWYRRVMGKEIKFLLHFVKESKQDESGMPNNRFLAERTGGTYSTLKVQPAELEDSGVYFCASSLGTSDYGYTFGSGTRLTVV.

This chain uses TRBV7-9 with TRBJ1-5; D perhaps matches TRBD1 (6 bases). Germline V CDR1 and CDR2: SEHNR, FQNEAQ (reference sequence). The CDR3 totals 14 residues. V was cut by 5 bases and J by 8 bases, with 16 bases left in between. In DNA form, the CDR3 reads TGTGCCAGCAGCCCAGATACAGGGAAAAAGCCCCAGCATTTT. Amino acid sequence: CASSPDTGKKPQHF.